This TCR beta chain was identified in a study of T cell responses to AZD1222 COVID-19 vaccine. For the study at large: Second-dose schedules of about 4 or about 12 weeks were combined.

TCRdb keeps only in-frame clones here, not all; method: immunoSEQ multiplex PCR. The table shows around 96,000 clones, with nearly 90% occurring only once. This clone was found a few times. The antigen is not known. Unmatched junction bases numbered 12, after V lost 5 bases and J lost 7 bases. CDR3 length: 16 amino acids. Germline CDR1 reads LGHDT; CDR2 reads YNNKEL (reference sequence). Study-level results: There were vaccine-associated CD4 TCRs across spike, dominant at 160-218 and 743-854. Baseline serostatus was positive in only six AZD1222 recipients.

This TCR came from an adult in good health. Here the sequenced sample was peripheral blood, taken on day 0 of AZD1222 vaccination. This sequence joins TRBV3-1 (or the pseudogene TRBV3-2) and TRBJ2-1; 9 bases match TRBD2. Here the CDR3 reads CASSGLLSGGKNEQFF. For the CDR3, the DNA is TGTGCCAGCAGCGGACTGTTGAGCGGGGGGAAAAATGAGCAGTTCTTC.